Sequencing of this T cell receptor (beta chain) was carried out in a study of blood T cell repertoires in COVID-19. Study-wide context: Specimens from acute and convalescent COVID-19 originated in the United States, Italy and Spain. PBMCs, B-cell-depleted T cells, or T cells provided the cDNA or gDNA that made up the material.

Authors' data handling: The assay estimated nucleated cells by amplifying reference gene primers. The assay was immunoSEQ multiplex PCR, and TCRdb's table has in-frame clones only and misses some. Clonal size and the V and J genes are those of that table, whereas D and trimming came from the DNA. The sample records fewer than 75,000 clones, around 83% being singletons. Germline CDR1 SGDLS, CDR2 YYNGEE. The CDR3 has 15 residues. J was trimmed by 0 bases and V by 4 bases; bases with no gene match: 1. The sample comprised peripheral blood. The chain has TRBV9 and TRBJ2-6, with 7 bases lining up with TRBD1. This TCR was recovered from a man aged 45-65 years with active COVID-19. CDR3 loop: CASSPGGSGANVLTF. The CDR3 DNA reads as TGTGCCAGCAGCCCAGGGGGCTCTGGGGCCAACGTCCTGACTTTC. The full variable domain, its missing parts supplied by reference TRBV9 and TRBJ2-6, is DSGVTQTPKHLITATGQRVTLRCSPRSGDLSVYWYQQSLDQGLQFLIQYYNGEERAKGNILERFSAQQFPDLHSELNLSSLELGDSALYFCASSPGGSGANVLTFGAGSRLTVL.